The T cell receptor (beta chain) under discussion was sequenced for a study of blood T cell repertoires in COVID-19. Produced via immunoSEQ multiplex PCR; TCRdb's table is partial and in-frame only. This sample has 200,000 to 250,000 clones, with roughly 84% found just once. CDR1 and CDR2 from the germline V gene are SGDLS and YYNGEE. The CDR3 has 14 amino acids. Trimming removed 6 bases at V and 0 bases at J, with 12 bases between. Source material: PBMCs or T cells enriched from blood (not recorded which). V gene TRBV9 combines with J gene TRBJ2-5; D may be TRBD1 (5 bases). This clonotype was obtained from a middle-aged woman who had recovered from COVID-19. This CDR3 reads CASTSGRDQETQYF. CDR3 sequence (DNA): TGTGCCAGCACCTCTGGCAGGGACCAAGAGACCCAGTACTTC.